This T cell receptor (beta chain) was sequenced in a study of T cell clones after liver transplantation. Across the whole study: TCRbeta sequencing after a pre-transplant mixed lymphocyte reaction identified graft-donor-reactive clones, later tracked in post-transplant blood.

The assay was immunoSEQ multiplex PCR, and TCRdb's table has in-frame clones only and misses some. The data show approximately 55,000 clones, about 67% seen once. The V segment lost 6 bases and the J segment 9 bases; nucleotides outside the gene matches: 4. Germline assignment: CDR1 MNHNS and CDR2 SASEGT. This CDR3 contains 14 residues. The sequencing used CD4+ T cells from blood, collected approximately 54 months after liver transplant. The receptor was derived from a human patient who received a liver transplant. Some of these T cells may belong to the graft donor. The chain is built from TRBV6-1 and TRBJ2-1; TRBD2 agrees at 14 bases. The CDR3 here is CASRTSGGAGEQFF. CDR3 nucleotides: TGTGCCAGCAGGACTAGCGGGGGGGCCGGTGAGCAGTTCTTC.